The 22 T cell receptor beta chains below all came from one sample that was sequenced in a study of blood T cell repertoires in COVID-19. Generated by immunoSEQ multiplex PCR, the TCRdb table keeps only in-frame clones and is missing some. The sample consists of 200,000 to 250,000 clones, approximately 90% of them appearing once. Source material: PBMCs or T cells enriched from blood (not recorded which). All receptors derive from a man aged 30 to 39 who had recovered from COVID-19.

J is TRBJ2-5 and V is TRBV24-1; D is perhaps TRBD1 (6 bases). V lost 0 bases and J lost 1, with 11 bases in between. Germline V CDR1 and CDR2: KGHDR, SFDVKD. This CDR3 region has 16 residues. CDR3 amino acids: CATSDLAGAGQETQYF. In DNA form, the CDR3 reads TGTGCCACCAGTGATTTGGCAGGGGCGGGCCAAGAGACCCAGTACTTC.

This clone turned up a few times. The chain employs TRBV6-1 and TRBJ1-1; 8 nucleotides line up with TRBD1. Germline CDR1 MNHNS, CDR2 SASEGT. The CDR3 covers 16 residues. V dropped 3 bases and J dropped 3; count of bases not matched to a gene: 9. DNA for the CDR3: TGTGCCAGCAGTGATGGGGGACAGGTCGGTTACACTGAAGCTTTCTTT. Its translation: CASSDGGQVGYTEAFF.

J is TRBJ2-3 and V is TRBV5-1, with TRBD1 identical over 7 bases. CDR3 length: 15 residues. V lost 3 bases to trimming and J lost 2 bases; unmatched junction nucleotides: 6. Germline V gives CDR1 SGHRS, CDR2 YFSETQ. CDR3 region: CASSSPGGFTDTQYF. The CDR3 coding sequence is TGCGCCAGCAGCTCCCCAGGGGGATTCACAGATACGCAGTATTTT.

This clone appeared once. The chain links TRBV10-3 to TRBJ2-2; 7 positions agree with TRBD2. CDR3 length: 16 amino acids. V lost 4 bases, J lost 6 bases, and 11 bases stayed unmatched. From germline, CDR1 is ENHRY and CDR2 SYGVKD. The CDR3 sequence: CAISGEKLRGAGELFF. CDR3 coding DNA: TGTGCCATCAGTGGAGAAAAATTACGGGGGGCCGGGGAGCTGTTTTTT.

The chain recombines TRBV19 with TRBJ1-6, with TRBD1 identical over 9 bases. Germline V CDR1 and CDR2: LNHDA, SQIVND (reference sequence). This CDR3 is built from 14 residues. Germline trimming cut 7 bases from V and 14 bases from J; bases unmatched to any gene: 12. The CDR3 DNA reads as TGTGCCAGTACTCGGACAGGGGTTGGTTTCGCCCTCCACTTT. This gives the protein CASTRTGVGFALHF.

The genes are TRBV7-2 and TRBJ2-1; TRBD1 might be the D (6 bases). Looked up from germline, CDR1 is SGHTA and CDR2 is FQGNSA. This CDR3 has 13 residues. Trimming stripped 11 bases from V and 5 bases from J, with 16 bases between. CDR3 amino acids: CAESGTSNNEQFF. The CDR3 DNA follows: TGTGCCGAATCCGGGACAAGCAACAATGAGCAGTTCTTC.

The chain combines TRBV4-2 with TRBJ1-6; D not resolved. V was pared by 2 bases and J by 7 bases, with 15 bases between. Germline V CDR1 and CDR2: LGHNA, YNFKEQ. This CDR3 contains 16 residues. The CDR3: CASSQSRRATNSPLHF. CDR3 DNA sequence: TGTGCCAGCAGCCAATCCCGGCGGGCAACCAATTCACCCCTCCACTTT.

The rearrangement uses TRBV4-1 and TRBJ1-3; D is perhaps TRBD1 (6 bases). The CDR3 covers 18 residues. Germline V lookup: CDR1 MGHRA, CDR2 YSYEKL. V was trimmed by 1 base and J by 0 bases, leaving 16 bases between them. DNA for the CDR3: TGCGCCAGCAGCCAAGCCAAGAGGGACACCCCCTCTGGAAACACCATATATTTT. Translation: CASSQAKRDTPSGNTIYF.

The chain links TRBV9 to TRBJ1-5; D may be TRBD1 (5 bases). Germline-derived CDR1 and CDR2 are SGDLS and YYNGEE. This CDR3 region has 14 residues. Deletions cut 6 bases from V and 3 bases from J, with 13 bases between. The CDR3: CASNAGGNNQPQHF. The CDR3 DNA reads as TGTGCCAGCAACGCGGGGGGGAACAATCAGCCCCAGCATTTT.

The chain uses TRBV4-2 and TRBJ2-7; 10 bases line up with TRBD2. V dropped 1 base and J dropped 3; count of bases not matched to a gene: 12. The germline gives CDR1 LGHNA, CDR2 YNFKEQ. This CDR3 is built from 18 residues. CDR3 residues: CASSQVEKREGHVYEQYF. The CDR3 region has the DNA TGTGCCAGCAGCCAAGTTGAGAAGCGGGAGGGCCATGTCTACGAGCAGTACTTC.

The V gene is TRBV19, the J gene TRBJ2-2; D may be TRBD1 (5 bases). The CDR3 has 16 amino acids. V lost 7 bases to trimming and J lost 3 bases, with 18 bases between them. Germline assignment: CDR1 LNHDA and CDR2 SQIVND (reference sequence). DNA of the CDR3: TGTGCCAGTATCCCGACAGATTTAAGGCACACCGGGGAGCTGTTTTTT. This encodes CASIPTDLRHTGELFF. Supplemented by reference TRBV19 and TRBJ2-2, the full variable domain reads DGGITQSPKYLFRKEGQNVTLSCEQNLNHDAMYWYRQDPGQGLRLIYYSQIVNDFQKGDIAEGYSVSREKKESFPLTVTSAQKNPTAFYLCASIPTDLRHTGELFFGEGSRLTVL.

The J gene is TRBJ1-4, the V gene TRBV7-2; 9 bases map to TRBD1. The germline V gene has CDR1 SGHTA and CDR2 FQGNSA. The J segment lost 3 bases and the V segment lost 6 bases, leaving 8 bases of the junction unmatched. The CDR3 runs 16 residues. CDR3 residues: CASSPRQGDANEKLFF. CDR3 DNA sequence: TGTGCCAGCAGTCCCAGACAGGGGGATGCTAATGAAAAACTGTTTTTT.

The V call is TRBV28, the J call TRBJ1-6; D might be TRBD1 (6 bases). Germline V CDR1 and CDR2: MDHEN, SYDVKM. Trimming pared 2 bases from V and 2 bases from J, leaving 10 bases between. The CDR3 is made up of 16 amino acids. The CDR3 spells CASSLGQGTYNSPLHF. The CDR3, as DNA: TGTGCCAGCAGTTTAGGGCAGGGGACCTATAATTCACCCCTCCACTTT.

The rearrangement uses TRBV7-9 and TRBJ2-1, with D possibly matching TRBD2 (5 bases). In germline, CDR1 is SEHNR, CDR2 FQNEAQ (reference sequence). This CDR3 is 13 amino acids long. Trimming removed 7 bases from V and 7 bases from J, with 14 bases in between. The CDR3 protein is CASTPGYGNEQFF. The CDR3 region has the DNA TGTGCCAGCACACCGGGATACGGGAATGAGCAGTTCTTC.

CDR3: CASTGSPNTEAFF. The CDR3 bases are TGTGCCAGCACGGGGAGCCCGAACACTGAAGCTTTCTTT. The chain couples TRBV27 to TRBJ1-1, with D hard to call. The CDR3 consists of 13 residues. The V gene lost 7 bases and the J gene lost 1 base, with 10 bases spanning the gap. From germline, CDR1 is MNHEY and CDR2 SMNVEV (reference sequence).

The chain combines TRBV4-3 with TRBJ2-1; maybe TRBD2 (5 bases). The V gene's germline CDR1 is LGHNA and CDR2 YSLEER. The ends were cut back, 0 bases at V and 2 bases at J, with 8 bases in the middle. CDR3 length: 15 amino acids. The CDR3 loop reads CASSQDSATYNEQFF. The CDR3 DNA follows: TGCGCCAGCAGCCAAGATAGCGCGACCTACAATGAGCAGTTCTTC.

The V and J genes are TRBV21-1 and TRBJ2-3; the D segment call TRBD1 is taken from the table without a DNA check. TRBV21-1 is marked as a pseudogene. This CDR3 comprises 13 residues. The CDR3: CASITGGADTQYF. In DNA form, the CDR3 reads TGTGCCAGCATCACAGGGGGCGCAGATACGCAGTATTTT.

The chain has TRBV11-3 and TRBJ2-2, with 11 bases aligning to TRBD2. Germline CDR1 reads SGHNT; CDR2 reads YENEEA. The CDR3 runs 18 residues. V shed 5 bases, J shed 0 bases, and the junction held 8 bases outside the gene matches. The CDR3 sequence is CASSPRGLAVANTGELFF. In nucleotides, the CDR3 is TGTGCCAGCAGCCCCCGGGGACTAGCGGTCGCGAACACCGGGGAGCTGTTTTTT. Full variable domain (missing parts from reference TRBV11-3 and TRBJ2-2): EAGVVQSPRYKIIEKKQPVAFWCNPISGHNTLYWYLQNLGQGPELLIRYENEEAVDDSQLPKDRFSAERLKGVDSTLKIQPAELGDSAVYLCASSPRGLAVANTGELFFGEGSRLTVL.

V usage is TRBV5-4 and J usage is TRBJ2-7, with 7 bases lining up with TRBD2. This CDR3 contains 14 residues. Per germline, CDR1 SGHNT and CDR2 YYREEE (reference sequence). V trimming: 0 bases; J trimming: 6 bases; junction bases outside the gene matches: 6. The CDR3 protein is CASSLDRGGSEQYF. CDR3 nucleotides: TGTGCCAGCAGCTTGGATAGGGGAGGGAGCGAGCAGTACTTC.

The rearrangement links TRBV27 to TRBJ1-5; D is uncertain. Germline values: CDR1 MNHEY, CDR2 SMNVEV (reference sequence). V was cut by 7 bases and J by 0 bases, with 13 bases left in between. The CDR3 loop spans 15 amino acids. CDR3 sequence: CASKREGSSNQPQHF. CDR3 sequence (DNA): TGTGCCAGCAAACGGGAAGGCAGTAGCAATCAGCCCCAGCATTTT.

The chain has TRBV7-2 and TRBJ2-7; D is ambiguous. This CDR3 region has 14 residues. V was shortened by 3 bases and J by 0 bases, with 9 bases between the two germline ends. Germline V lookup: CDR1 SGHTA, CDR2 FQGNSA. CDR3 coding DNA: TGTGCCAGCAGCTTCCGAACTACCTCCTACGAGCAGTACTTC. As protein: CASSFRTTSYEQYF.

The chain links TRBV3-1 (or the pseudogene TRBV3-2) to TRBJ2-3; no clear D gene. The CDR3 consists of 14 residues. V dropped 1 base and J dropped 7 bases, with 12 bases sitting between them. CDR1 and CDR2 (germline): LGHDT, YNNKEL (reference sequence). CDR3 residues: CASSQARPPNTQYF. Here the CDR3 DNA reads TGTGCCAGCAGCCAAGCGAGGCCCCCGAATACGCAGTATTTT.